This paragraph reports one T cell receptor beta chain. This sample was taken from a study of control samples from healthy donors and cancer patients. Data came from immunoSEQ multiplex PCR; TCRdb stores just in-frame clones and leaves some out. The sample carries about 58,000 clones, around 87% recorded once. The germline V and J ends were trimmed by 4 bases and 5 bases, with 14 bases remaining between them. This CDR3 comprises 14 residues. Germline CDR1 reads LGHDT; CDR2 reads YNNKEL (reference sequence). This TCR was sampled from a woman in her sixties or seventies with lung cancer. V is TRBV3-1 (or the pseudogene TRBV3-2) and J is TRBJ1-1, with D possibly matching TRBD1 (5 bases). Sequenced sample: PBMCs. This CDR3 is CASSRVAGRTEAFF. The DNA of the CDR3 is TGTGCCAGCAGCCGGGTAGCGGGGCGGACTGAAGCTTTCTTT.